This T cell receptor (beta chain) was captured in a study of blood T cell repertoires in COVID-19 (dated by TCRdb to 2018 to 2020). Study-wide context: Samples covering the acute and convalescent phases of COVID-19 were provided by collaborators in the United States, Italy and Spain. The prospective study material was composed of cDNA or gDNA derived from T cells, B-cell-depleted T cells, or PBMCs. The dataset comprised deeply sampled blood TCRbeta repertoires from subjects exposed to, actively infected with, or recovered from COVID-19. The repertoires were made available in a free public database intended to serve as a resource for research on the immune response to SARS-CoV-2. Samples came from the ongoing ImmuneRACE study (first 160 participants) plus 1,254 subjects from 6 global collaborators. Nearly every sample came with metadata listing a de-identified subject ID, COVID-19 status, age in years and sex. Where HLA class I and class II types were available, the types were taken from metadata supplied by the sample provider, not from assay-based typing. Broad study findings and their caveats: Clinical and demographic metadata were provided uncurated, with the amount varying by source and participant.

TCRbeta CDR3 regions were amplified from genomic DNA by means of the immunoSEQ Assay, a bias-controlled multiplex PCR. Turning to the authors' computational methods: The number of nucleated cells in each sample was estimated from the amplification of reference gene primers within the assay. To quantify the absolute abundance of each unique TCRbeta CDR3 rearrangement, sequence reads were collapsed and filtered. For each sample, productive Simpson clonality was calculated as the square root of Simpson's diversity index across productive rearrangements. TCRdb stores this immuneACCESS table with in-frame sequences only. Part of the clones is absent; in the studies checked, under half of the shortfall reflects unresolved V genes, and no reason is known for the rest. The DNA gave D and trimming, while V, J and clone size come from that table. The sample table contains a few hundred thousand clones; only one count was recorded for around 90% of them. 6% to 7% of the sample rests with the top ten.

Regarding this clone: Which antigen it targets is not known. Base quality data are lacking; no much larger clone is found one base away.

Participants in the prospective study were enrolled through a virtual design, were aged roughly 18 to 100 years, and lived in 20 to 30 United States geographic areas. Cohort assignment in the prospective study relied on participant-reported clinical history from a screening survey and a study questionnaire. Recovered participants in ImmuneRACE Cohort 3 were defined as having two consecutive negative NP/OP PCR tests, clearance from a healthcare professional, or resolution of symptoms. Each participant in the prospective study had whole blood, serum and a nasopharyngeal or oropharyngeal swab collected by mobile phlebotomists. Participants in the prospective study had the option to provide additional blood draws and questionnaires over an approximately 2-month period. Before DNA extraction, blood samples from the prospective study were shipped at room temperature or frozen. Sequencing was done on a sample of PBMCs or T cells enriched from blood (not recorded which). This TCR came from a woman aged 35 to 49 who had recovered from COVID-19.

The nucleotides are TGTGCCAGCAGCGCGGGGGGCCCCAATGAGCAGTTCTTC. Translated, it reads CASSAGGPNEQFF. The V and J segments used are TRBV9 and TRBJ2-1; TRBD2 is perhaps the D gene, given 7 matching bases. From the cysteine through the phenylalanine, the CDR3 covers 13 amino acids. The CDR3 DNA has 39 bases and is translated from base 1. Trimming at the junction amounts to 3 bases on V and 6 bases on J, and the germline ends lie 10 bases apart. CDR1 is given as SGDLS and CDR2 as YYNGEE, both from the germline V gene.